The source of this TCR beta chain is a study of human T cells and chemical hapten exposure. Study in general: Patch tests put 0.01% DPC on the upper back, read at 6 days. From small differences in pooled library volume came most of the variation in per-sample TCR yields.

V gave up 7 bases and J gave up 2 bases, with 14 bases separating them. CDR1 is MNHNY and CDR2 is SVGAGI in the germline V gene (reference sequence). This CDR3 spans 14 amino acids. The time point: pre-sensitization, week 0. Stated treatment: therapeutic diphenylcyclopropenone sensitization with weekly scalp DPC. How the authors handled the data: Across samples, TCR counts had a median of about 92,000 and ranged from about 20,000 to 750,000. Each CDR3 protein is one row after TCRdb ran MiXCR on the RACE reads. Clone size and V and J calls follow TCRdb, not the original study. This sample has about 90,000 distinct CDR3 sequences, with over 6.5% found just once.

The receptor comes from a man aged 35 to 55 with alopecia areata. Some clones in this sample may be carry-over from other donors' samples. Specimen: whole blood, collected in connection with sensitization to the hapten diphenylcyclopropenone (DPC). The chain uses TRBV6-6 and TRBJ1-1; weak D call: TRBD1 (6 bases). The CDR3 DNA follows: TGTGCCAGCACCTTCCCGGGGGCTAACACTGAAGCTTTCTTT. Translated: CASTFPGANTEAFF.